The 4 T cell receptor beta chains below all came from one sample that was sequenced in a study of blood T cell repertoires in COVID-19. Sequencing was performed with immunoSEQ multiplex PCR; in TCRdb, only in-frame clones are kept and a portion is missing. The sample lists 250,000 to 400,000 clones, roughly 85% seen once, with approximately 1.9% in the top ten. The source material was PBMCs or T cells enriched from blood (not recorded which). The receptors originated from a woman between 25 and 40 years old who had been exposed to COVID-19.

The V gene is TRBV5-1, the J gene TRBJ2-1, with 7 bases matching TRBD1. CDR1 and CDR2 (germline): SGHRS, YFSETQ. This CDR3 has 16 amino acids. V was pared by 4 bases and J by 2 bases, with 9 bases of the junction left unmatched. DNA for the CDR3: TGCGCCAGCAGCCGAGATACAGGGGACACCTACAATGAGCAGTTCTTC. It yields the protein CASSRDTGDTYNEQFF. Looking up the rest from reference TRBV5-1 and TRBJ2-1 gives the full variable domain: KAGVTQTPRYLIKTRGQQVTLSCSPISGHRSVSWYQQTPGQGLQFLFEYFSETQRNKGNFPGRFSGRQFSNSRSEMNVSTLELGDSALYLCASSRDTGDTYNEQFFGPGTRLTVL.

This chain uses TRBV7-3 with TRBJ2-2; D ambiguous. Germline V gene lookup returns CDR1 SGHTA and CDR2 FQGTGA. The CDR3 consists of 16 residues. V lost 1 base, J lost 1 base, and 10 bases lay in between. CDR3 loop: CASSLIREWNTGELFF. Here the CDR3 DNA reads TGTGCCAGCAGCTTAATTCGAGAGTGGAACACCGGGGAGCTGTTTTTT.

J is TRBJ1-5 and V is TRBV20-1; unclear D gene. CDR1 and CDR2 from the germline V gene are DFQATT and SNEGSKA (reference sequence). The ends were cut back, 3 bases at V and 7 bases at J, with 10 bases in the middle. This CDR3 has 12 amino acids. The CDR3 DNA reads TGCAGTGCTAGTCGGCGGGAACAGCCCCAGCATTTT. Protein: CSASRREQPQHF.

In this sample, this clone turned up a few times. The J gene is TRBJ1-1, the V gene TRBV27, with D uncertain. Trimming left V 1 base short and J 5 bases short, with 20 bases between. Per the germline V gene, CDR1 is MNHEY and CDR2 is SMNVEV (reference sequence). This CDR3 comprises 17 residues. This chain's CDR3 is CASSLFPPLVEGTEAFF. The CDR3 DNA is TGTGCCAGCAGTTTATTTCCTCCACTCGTAGAGGGAACTGAAGCTTTCTTT.